Listed below are T cell receptor beta chains from one sample, sequenced in a study of T cell responses to AZD1222 COVID-19 vaccine. Clones were read by immunoSEQ multiplex PCR, and TCRdb kept only the in-frame ones, dropping some. The sample gives some 180,000 clones, around 89% of which show up once; roughly 6% is in the top ten. The sequenced sample was peripheral blood, obtained on day 0 of AZD1222 vaccination. Receptors originate from an adult in good health. The CDR3 runs from the conserved cysteine through the conserved F or W. D genes are given only for firm matches. Size is omitted from some rows. Given values are once, few, many or a class for expanded clones.

size | J | D | V | CDR3 | DNA
. | TRBJ1-5 | . | TRBV4-1 | CASSQGRAVGSNQPQHF | TGCGCCAGCAGCCAAGGTAGGGCGGTGGGCAGCAATCAGCCCCAGCATTTT
once | TRBJ1-6 | . | TRBV6-6 | CASSYSNQNSPLHF | TGTGCCAGCAGTTACTCGAACCAGAATTCACCCCTCCACTTT
. | TRBJ1-3 | TRBD1 | TRBV11-2 | CASSLAGGSGNTIYF | TGTGCCAGCAGCTTAGCAGGGGGCTCAGGAAACACCATATATTTT
once | TRBJ1-3 | . | TRBV30 | CAWTAGVSGNTIYF | TGTGCCTGGACCGCCGGGGTCTCTGGAAACACCATATATTTT
. | TRBJ2-7 | TRBD2 | TRBV28 | CASTPPGLAGASYEQYF | TGTGCCAGCACCCCCCCGGGACTAGCGGGGGCCTCCTACGAGCAGTACTTC
. | TRBJ2-2 | . | TRBV7-6 | CASSSPVTGELFF | TGTGCCAGCAGCTCTCCGGTGACCGGGGAGCTGTTTTTT
. | TRBJ2-1 | TRBD2 | TRBV24-1 | CATSDSASGSWEQFF | TGTGCCACCAGTGATTCGGCTAGCGGGAGTTGGGAGCAGTTCTTC
. | TRBJ2-1 | . | TRBV9 | CASSVGGGSYNEQFF | TGTGCCAGCAGCGTAGGTGGGGGGTCCTACAATGAGCAGTTCTTC
few | TRBJ1-1 | . | TRBV28 | CASTPGERGAFF | TGTGCCAGCACCCCGGGGGAACGGGGAGCTTTCTTT
. | TRBJ1-4 | . | TRBV5-6 | CASSLWGANEKLFF | TGTGCCAGCAGCTTATGGGGTGCTAATGAAAAACTGTTTTTT
. | TRBJ2-5 | . | TRBV5-1 | CASSLDPPFETQYF | TGCGCCAGCAGCTTGGACCCGCCATTCGAGACCCAGTACTTC
. | TRBJ2-1 | . | TRBV24-1 | CATSGGYNEQFF | TGTGCCACCAGTGGAGGGTACAATGAGCAGTTCTTC